These 28 T cell receptor beta chains were sequenced from one sample in a study of CD8+CD57+ T cells in acquired aplastic anemia. The study profiled TCR beta VDJ and CDR3 using genomic DNA as template. TCRdb processed the reads anew with MiXCR; each CDR3 protein has one entry. The repertoire holds some 200,000 distinct CDR3 sequences, with under 55% as singletons. Whoever was chosen for sequencing had shown CD8+CD57+ cell expansion by flow cytometry. The sample comprised sorted CD4+, CD8+, or CD8+CD57+ T cells (not recorded which) from PBMCs. All receptors derive from a human donor with aplastic anemia.

At least ten counts were recorded for this clonotype. The chain couples TRBV7-8 to TRBJ1-2; D unresolved. The length of the CDR3 is 14 residues. V lost 4 bases and J 2 bases, leaving 11 bases between the germline ends. Germline assignment: CDR1 SGHVS and CDR2 FQNEAQ. The CDR3 DNA is TGTGCCAGCAGCTCGCCGACGGGGAACTATGGCTACACCTTC. Its translation is CASSSPTGNYGYTF.

The chain recombines TRBV9 with TRBJ1-2; tentatively, D is TRBD1 (6 bases). Germline V gives CDR1 SGDLS, CDR2 YYNGEE. The CDR3 loop spans 17 amino acids. The ends were cut back, 3 bases at V and 3 bases at J, with 21 bases in the middle. CDR3 protein: CASSDSSGWTAYYGYTF. The CDR3 nucleotides read TGTGCCAGCAGCGACTCATCAGGTTGGACAGCTTACTATGGCTACACCTTC.

This clonotype occurred many times. The chain links TRBV20-1 to TRBJ1-5; TRBD1 matches 9 bases. This CDR3 region has 17 residues. Germline V gives CDR1 DFQATT, CDR2 SNEGSKA (reference sequence). V gave up 5 bases and J gave up 0 bases; unmatched junction bases: 11. The CDR3 nucleotides read TGCAGTGCTCATGGGACAGGGACATGGGATAGCAATCAGCCCCAGCATTTT. Its translation: CSAHGTGTWDSNQPQHF.

This clonotype came up many times. The CDR3 DNA reads TGCGCCAGCAGCTTGGAGGCGGGGCAAGAGACCCAGTACTTC. Translation gives CASSLEAGQETQYF. The gene calls are TRBV5-1 and TRBJ2-5, with a tentative D call TRBD2 (6 bases). V was shortened by 0 bases and J by 2 bases, with 8 bases between the two germline ends. Germline V gene lookup returns CDR1 SGHRS and CDR2 YFSETQ. The length of the CDR3 is 14 residues.

The rearrangement links TRBV9 to TRBJ1-6, with unresolved D. The CDR3 length is 12 residues. Germline values: CDR1 SGDLS, CDR2 YYNGEE. V dropped 6 bases and J dropped 7 bases, with 8 bases sitting between them. CDR3: CASTDRNSPLHF. The CDR3, as DNA: TGTGCCAGCACCGACCGGAATTCACCCCTCCACTTT. Complete variable domain (other parts from reference TRBV9 and TRBJ1-6): DSGVTQTPKHLITATGQRVTLRCSPRSGDLSVYWYQQSLDQGLQFLIQYYNGEERAKGNILERFSAQQFPDLHSELNLSSLELGDSALYFCASTDRNSPLHFGNGTRLTVT.

About this clonotype itself: This clone may be a read error of a much larger clone one base away. The chain employs TRBV7-3 and TRBJ2-3, with 10 bases aligning to TRBD2. Unmatched junction bases numbered 9, after V lost 8 bases and J lost 4 bases. The CDR3 runs to 15 residues. CDR1 is SGHTA and CDR2 is FQGTGA in the germline V gene. CDR3 sequence: CASRITSGASDTQYF. The CDR3 DNA is TGTGCCAGCCGCATCACTAGCGGGGCATCAGATACGCAGTATTTT.

The rearrangement links TRBV15 to TRBJ2-5; 8 nucleotides line up with TRBD2. Germline CDR1 is LNHNV and CDR2 is YYDKDF (reference sequence). The CDR3 runs 13 residues. V gave up 6 bases and J gave up 4 bases; unmatched junction bases: 4. The chain's CDR3 is CATSSGGGETQYF. The CDR3 bases are TGTGCCACCAGTTCGGGGGGGGGAGAGACCCAGTACTTC.

This clonotype was recorded many times. V and J are TRBV7-6 and TRBJ2-2; TRBD1 matches at 9 bases. With V trimmed by 5 bases and J by 4 bases, 5 bases remained unmatched. In germline, CDR1 is SGHVS, CDR2 FNYEAQ. The CDR3 covers 15 residues. As DNA, the CDR3 is TGTGCCAGCAGCCATCCGGGACAGGGCACCGGGGAGCTGTTTTTT. Translated, it gives CASSHPGQGTGELFF.

This clonotype was detected many times. The chain combines TRBV20-1 with TRBJ1-2; no clear D gene. Germline-derived CDR1 and CDR2 are DFQATT and SNEGSKA (reference sequence). V was clipped by 2 bases and J by 4 bases, with 11 bases between them. The CDR3 runs 13 residues. Here the CDR3 reads CSARLPGSYGYTF. The CDR3 region has the DNA TGCAGTGCTAGACTACCCGGCAGCTATGGCTACACCTTC.

This clonotype occurred many times. The V and J genes are TRBV19 and TRBJ2-7; D call uncertain. CDR3 length: 13 residues. Germline V gene data show CDR1 as LNHDA and CDR2 as SQIVND (reference sequence). Trimming left V 3 bases short and J 4 bases short, with 10 bases between. The CDR3 nucleotides are TGTGCCAGTAGTATTAATACAGTGTACGAGCAGTACTTC. It encodes CASSINTVYEQYF.

This clonotype was found a few times. The chain carries TRBV15 and TRBJ2-2; D call uncertain. Germline assignment: CDR1 LNHNV and CDR2 YYDKDF (reference sequence). The length of the CDR3 is 12 residues. V was trimmed by 11 bases and J by 5 bases, leaving 12 bases between them. CDR3 DNA: TGTGCCCGCCGTTGCCTAACCGGGGAGCTGTTTTTT. It is translated as CARRCLTGELFF.

Note on this clonotype: A much larger clone lies a single base off, so this may be a read error. This rearrangement joins TRBV5-1 to TRBJ2-1, with D perhaps TRBD1 or TRBD2 (5 bases each). V shed 5 bases and J shed 2 bases, with 17 bases lying between them. The CDR3 is 16 residues long. Germline assignment: CDR1 SGHRS and CDR2 YFSETQ. The CDR3 DNA follows: TGCGCCAGCAGATCTGACAGCCGGGGCACCTACAATGAGCAGTTCTTC. It encodes CASRSDSRGTYNEQFF.

The chain has TRBV7-3 and TRBJ2-1; 7 bases are shared with TRBD2. The CDR3 has 15 amino acids. V lost 2 bases, J lost 6 bases, and 7 bases stayed unmatched. The germline gives CDR1 SGHTA, CDR2 FQGTGA. CDR3 amino acids: CASSLEGLSVNEQFF. CDR3 nucleotide sequence: TGTGCCAGCAGCTTAGAGGGACTATCAGTCAATGAGCAGTTCTTC.

Ten or more counts support this clonotype. The CDR3 reads CASSSRGAETQYF. The CDR3 DNA reads as TGTGCCAGCAGTTCAAGGGGGGCTGAGACCCAGTACTTC. V is TRBV7-2 and J is TRBJ2-5; either TRBD1 or TRBD2 may fit D (6 bases each). This CDR3 is 13 amino acids long. The ends were cut back, 6 bases at V and 5 bases at J, with 13 bases in the middle. The germline V gene has CDR1 SGHTA and CDR2 FQGNSA. Looking up the rest from reference TRBV7-2 and TRBJ2-5 gives the full variable domain: GAGVSQSPSNKVTEKGKDVELRCDPISGHTALYWYRQSLGQGLEFLIYFQGNSAPDKSGLPSDRFSAERTGGSVSTLTIQRTQQEDSAVYLCASSSRGAETQYFGPGTRLLVL.

Here the CDR3 reads CSASPGLMTYEQYF. Written as DNA, the CDR3 is TGCAGTGCTAGCCCGGGACTGATGACCTACGAGCAGTACTTC. The rearrangement joins TRBV20-1 to TRBJ2-7; weak D call: TRBD2 (6 bases). Germline V gives CDR1 DFQATT, CDR2 SNEGSKA (reference sequence). This CDR3 has 14 residues. V was clipped by 3 bases and J by 2 bases, with 14 bases between them.

The chain joins TRBV7-2 to TRBJ2-1, with TRBD2 identical over 12 bases. The junction had 7 bases not matched to a gene; V was cut back by 6 bases and J by 1 base. The CDR3 totals 17 residues. The germline CDR1 and CDR2 sequences are SGHTA and FQGNSA. The CDR3 reads CASSSTSGGMSYNEQFF. The CDR3 DNA follows: TGTGCCAGCAGTTCTACTAGCGGGGGGATGTCCTACAATGAGCAGTTCTTC.

J is TRBJ1-2 and V is TRBV20-1, with 8 bases matching TRBD1. CDR1 is DFQATT, CDR2 SNEGSKA, per germline (reference sequence). Losses at the gene ends were 1 base for V and 2 bases for J; bases not matched to a gene: 6. There are 15 residues in the CDR3. In DNA, the CDR3 is TGCAGTGCTAGAGCCCCTGGACAGGGAAACTATGGCTACACCTTC. The encoded protein is CSARAPGQGNYGYTF.

This chain connects TRBV20-1 to TRBJ2-7, with TRBD2 matching 11 bases. CDR1 and CDR2 (germline): DFQATT, SNEGSKA (reference sequence). The CDR3 has 16 residues. V was clipped by 6 bases and J by 2 bases; unmatched bases: 12. CDR3 coding DNA: TGCAGTGCCCGCCGGGCTAGCGGGGGGACAACCTACGAGCAGTACTTC. Its protein product is CSARRASGGTTYEQYF.

This clonotype has a handful of counts. The chain links TRBV2 to TRBJ1-1, with TRBD1 identical over 7 bases. The CDR3 spans 14 residues. Germline assignment: CDR1 SNHLY and CDR2 FYNNEI. V shed 10 bases and J 2 bases; nucleotides not matched to a gene: 10. The chain's CDR3 is CATKIRGLNTEAFF. DNA of the CDR3: TGTGCCACCAAGATAAGGGGGCTTAACACTGAAGCTTTCTTT. Variable domain in full (rest from reference TRBV2 and TRBJ1-1): EPEVTQTPSHQVTQMGQEVILRCVPISNHLYFYWYRQILGQKVEFLVSFYNNEISEKSEIFDDQFSVERPDGSNFTLKIRSTKLEDSAMYFCATKIRGLNTEAFFGQGTRLTVV.

The chain uses TRBV5-1 and TRBJ2-3, with D unresolved. The length of the CDR3 is 13 residues. V was clipped by 2 bases and J by 5 bases, with 9 bases between them. Germline loops: CDR1 SGHRS, CDR2 YFSETQ. CDR3 loop: CASSLTVKDTQYF. CDR3 coding DNA: TGCGCCAGCAGCTTAACGGTTAAAGATACGCAGTATTTT.

Remarks on this clonotype: This CDR3 is missing its conserved last phenylalanine or tryptophan, likely due to a read error. V usage is TRBV20-1 and J usage is TRBJ2-3; no clear D gene. V was pared by 6 bases and J by 5 bases, with 21 bases between. This CDR3 has 15 amino acids. Per the germline V gene, CDR1 is DFQATT and CDR2 is SNEGSKA (reference sequence). In DNA form, the CDR3 reads TGCAGTGCAGCCCCGGCAGGCCGACTTGGAGATACGCAGTATTCT. This gives the protein CSAAPAGRLGDTQYS.

Written as DNA, the CDR3 is TGTGCCACCAGCTTGGGACTAGCGGGGGACAATGAGCAGTTCTTC. Translated: CATSLGLAGDNEQFF. The gene calls are TRBV15 and TRBJ2-1, with 14 bases that match TRBD2. Germline assignment: CDR1 LNHNV and CDR2 YYDKDF (reference sequence). Trimming cost V 5 bases and J 5 bases; bases outside gene matches: 2. This CDR3 has 15 residues. Supplemented by reference TRBV15 and TRBJ2-1, the full variable domain reads DAMVIQNPRYQVTQFGKPVTLSCSQTLNHNVMYWYQQKSSQAPKLLFHYYDKDFNNEADTPDNFQSRRPNTSFCFLDIRSPGLGDTAMYLCATSLGLAGDNEQFFGPGTRLTVL.

This clonotype has a count of ten or more. The V gene is TRBV9, the J gene TRBJ2-3, with D possibly being TRBD2 (5 bases). Trimming pared 0 bases from V and 4 bases from J, leaving 21 bases between. This CDR3 is built from 18 residues. Germline lookup yields CDR1 SGDLS and CDR2 YYNGEE. The CDR3 DNA is TGTGCCAGCAGCGTAGCTCCGAGTGGGCCGACCGGGGCAGATACGCAGTATTTT. Its protein product is CASSVAPSGPTGADTQYF.

This clonotype was seen at least ten times. The genes are TRBV12-3 or TRBV12-4 and TRBJ2-3; D assignment may be TRBD1 or TRBD2 (5 bases each). V lost 8 bases and J lost 0, with 15 bases in between. The CDR3 has 15 amino acids. CDR3 residues: CASRARGASTDTQYF. CDR3 DNA sequence: TGTGCCAGCCGGGCTAGAGGGGCTAGCACAGATACGCAGTATTTT.

Of note for this clonotype: A clone one base away is much larger, so this may be a read error. The gene calls are TRBV5-1 and TRBJ1-1; no definite D call. The germline V gene encodes CDR1 SGHRS and CDR2 YFSETQ. Deletions cut 5 bases from V and 3 bases from J, with 14 bases between. This CDR3 has 14 amino acids. The CDR3 is CASSFSTEYTEAFF. Here the CDR3 DNA reads TGCGCCAGCAGTTTTTCGACGGAGTACACTGAAGCTTTCTTT.

The chain is built from TRBV29-1 and TRBJ2-5, with D possibly called TRBD1 or TRBD2 (6 bases each). V was cut by 6 bases and J by 10 bases, with 18 bases left in between. Germline V gives CDR1 SQVTM, CDR2 ANQGSEA. CDR3 size: 12 residues. The CDR3 DNA follows: TGCAGCGTAAGGGGGGACCGAGGGTACCAGTACTTC. This encodes CSVRGDRGYQYF.

The J gene is TRBJ1-2, the V gene TRBV2; 10 nucleotides line up with TRBD1. The CDR3 consists of 13 residues. CDR1 and CDR2 from the germline V gene are SNHLY and FYNNEI. V lost 4 bases, J lost 7 bases, and 3 bases stayed unmatched. The CDR3 DNA follows: TGTGCCAGCAGTGGGGACAGGGGTGGTGGCTACACCTTC. Its translation is CASSGDRGGGYTF. Supplemented by reference TRBV2 and TRBJ1-2, the full variable domain reads EPEVTQTPSHQVTQMGQEVILRCVPISNHLYFYWYRQILGQKVEFLVSFYNNEISEKSEIFDDQFSVERPDGSNFTLKIRSTKLEDSAMYFCASSGDRGGGYTFGSGTRLTVV.

J is TRBJ1-1 and V is TRBV5-8; D possibly corresponds to TRBD1 (5 bases). Per germline, CDR1 SGHTS and CDR2 YDEGEE. V lost 4 bases to trimming and J lost 1 base, with 20 bases between them. This CDR3 region has 17 residues. The CDR3 bases are TGTGCCAGCAGCCCCCCCGGGGCGGGGCGTAAGAACACTGAAGCTTTCTTT. Protein: CASSPPGAGRKNTEAFF.